Below are 18 T cell receptor beta chains sequenced from a single sample in a study of beta chain features in type 1 diabetes. Isolated RNA was reverse transcribed in full, so expressed TCRB transcripts were sequenced. The protocol was immunoSEQ multiplex PCR, while the TCRdb copy is restricted to in-frame clones and leaves out a portion. The repertoire holds approximately 360,000 clones, with approximately 12% as singletons. These TCRs are of unknown antigen specificity. Study observations and caveats: In every one of the four CD4+ subsets, TCRB CDR3s were moderately but significantly shorter in Type 1 diabetes patients.

Sample: naive CD4+ T cells from blood. These receptors all stem from a woman in her late teens or twenties with type 1 diabetes.

V usage is TRBV4-2 and J usage is TRBJ2-3; 14 nucleotides align to TRBD2. From germline, CDR1 is LGHNA and CDR2 YNFKEQ. The CDR3 is 16 amino acids. After removal of 4 bases from V and 4 bases from J, the junction contained 4 bases not matched to a gene. The CDR3 DNA is TGTGCCAGCAGCCCGGGACTAGCGGGAGAGGCAGATACGCAGTATTTT. Its protein product is CASSPGLAGEADTQYF.

This clone showed up just a few times. V is TRBV7-9 and J is TRBJ1-1, with TRBD1 matching 7 bases. This CDR3 is built from 15 residues. Germline V gene sequence: CDR1 SEHNR, CDR2 FQNEAQ (reference sequence). V lost 4 bases to trimming and J lost 4 bases; unmatched junction nucleotides: 9. The CDR3 sequence is CASSWRQGEGTEAFF. For the CDR3, the DNA is TGTGCCAGCAGCTGGAGACAGGGCGAGGGCACTGAAGCTTTCTTT.

This clone has only one observation. The V and J genes are TRBV4-3 and TRBJ1-3, with D perhaps matching TRBD1 (6 bases). V lost 3 bases and J lost 3, with 9 bases in between. CDR1 and CDR2 from the germline V gene are LGHNA and YSLEER. The CDR3 consists of 14 residues. The CDR3 loop is CASSQQGLGNTIYF. CDR3 bases: TGCGCCAGCAGCCAGCAGGGGCTTGGAAACACCATATATTTT.

This clone has just a few counts. V and J are TRBV7-2 and TRBJ2-4; 11 bases match TRBD2. V lost 5 bases and J lost 7; bases outside the gene matches: 7. Per germline, CDR1 SGHTA and CDR2 FQGNSA. The CDR3 contains 15 residues. CDR3 bases: TGTGCCAGCAGCACTCTGGTAGCGGGGGGGAACATTCAGTACTTC. Amino acid sequence: CASSTLVAGGNIQYF.

The chain combines TRBV7-6 with TRBJ2-3; TRBD2 aligns across 9 bases. The germline V gene encodes CDR1 SGHVS and CDR2 FNYEAQ. J was trimmed by 2 bases and V by 1 base; bases with no gene match: 7. The CDR3 has 17 residues. The DNA of the CDR3 is TGTGCCAGCAGCTTAGATCTCGCGGGAGGGATCACAGATACGCAGTATTTT. It specifies CASSLDLAGGITDTQYF.

This sequence joins TRBV5-6 and TRBJ2-7; D uncertain. The V end lost 1 base, the J end lost 4 bases, and 6 bases lay between the germline ends. Germline V gives CDR1 SGHDT, CDR2 YYEEEE. This CDR3 has 12 residues. The CDR3 is CASSLWAYEQYF. In DNA, the CDR3 is TGTGCCAGCAGCTTGTGGGCTTACGAGCAGTACTTC.

The genes are TRBV5-1 and TRBJ2-4; D call uncertain. The germline V gene encodes CDR1 SGHRS and CDR2 YFSETQ. Deletions cut 2 bases from V and 0 bases from J, with 18 bases between. CDR3 size: 18 residues. The CDR3 DNA follows: TGCGCCAGCAGCTTAGGAGAACCTATAAAATCAGCCAAAAACATTCAGTACTTC. Amino acid sequence: CASSLGEPIKSAKNIQYF.

This clone was observed a handful of times. The J gene is TRBJ2-1, the V gene TRBV5-1, with D tentatively TRBD2 (5 bases). From germline, CDR1 is SGHRS and CDR2 YFSETQ. The CDR3 spans 14 residues. V was pared by 5 bases and J by 0 bases, with 9 bases between. CDR3 sequence reads: CASRPEGSYNEQFF. CDR3 nucleotides: TGCGCCAGCAGGCCTGAGGGCTCCTACAATGAGCAGTTCTTC.

There are a few counts of this clone. J is TRBJ1-1 and V is TRBV18; D gene unclear. CDR3 size: 15 residues. V lost 0 bases and J 4 bases, leaving 12 bases between the germline ends. Germline CDR1 KGHSH, CDR2 LQKENI. CDR3 sequence (DNA): TGTGCCAGCTCACCACCGGGCGGGTCGGTCACTGAAGCTTTCTTT. Translation: CASSPPGGSVTEAFF.

This clone appeared a few times. The chain links TRBV28 to TRBJ1-2, with 12 bases identical to TRBD1. Germline CDR1 and CDR2: MDHEN and SYDVKM. CDR3 length equals 17 residues. Trimming took 5 bases from V and 6 from J; bases not matched to a gene: 13. The CDR3: CASSIITGTGGADGYTF. The CDR3 DNA reads as TGTGCCAGCAGTATCATCACCGGGACAGGGGGCGCGGATGGCTACACCTTC.

This clone was counted between two and nine times. This chain connects TRBV4-2 to TRBJ2-5; 7 bases are a match to TRBD1. The J call may not be correct, given that the DNA end is closer to TRBJ2-7. CDR1 is LGHNA and CDR2 is YNFKEQ in the germline V gene. CDR3 length equals 15 residues. This CDR3 reads CASSPNHRGTYEQYF. The CDR3 nucleotides are TGTGCCAGCAGTCCAAACCACAGGGGAACCTACGAGCAGTACTTC.

This clone was seen only a few times. V gene TRBV5-6 combines with J gene TRBJ2-7; D possibly corresponds to TRBD2 (5 bases). Germline V gives CDR1 SGHDT, CDR2 YYEEEE. Trimming left V 2 bases short and J 4 bases short, with 13 bases between. The length of the CDR3 is 14 residues. DNA for the CDR3: TGTGCCAGCAGCTTCGGTGGGAGTAGGTACGAGCAGTACTTC. Protein sequence: CASSFGGSRYEQYF.

The chain joins TRBV7-9 to TRBJ2-1; weak D call: TRBD2 (6 bases). Germline values: CDR1 SEHNR, CDR2 FQNEAQ (reference sequence). The CDR3 is made up of 15 amino acids. The V gene lost 2 bases and the J gene lost 8 bases, with 16 bases spanning the gap. This chain's CDR3 is CASSLSGGPGDEQFF. CDR3 coding DNA: TGTGCCAGCAGCTTATCTGGCGGGCCGGGAGATGAGCAGTTCTTC.

This clone appeared a few times. This chain uses TRBV7-2 with TRBJ1-6; D is undetermined. CDR1 is SGHTA, CDR2 FQGNSA, per germline. V dropped 5 bases and J dropped 1 base, with 6 bases sitting between them. This CDR3 comprises 14 residues. DNA of the CDR3: TGTGCCAGCAGCATCGAGTCCTATAATTCACCCCTCCACTTT. This encodes CASSIESYNSPLHF.

This clone has a handful of counts. This chain joins TRBV25-1 and TRBJ2-3, with D perhaps TRBD2 (6 bases). Deletions cut 2 bases from V and 1 base from J, with 13 bases between. The CDR3 spans 16 residues. The germline V gene encodes CDR1 MGHDK and CDR2 SYGVNS. The CDR3 is CASSERRVRGTDTQYF. For the CDR3, the DNA is TGTGCCAGCAGTGAAAGGAGGGTGAGGGGCACAGATACGCAGTATTTT.

The chain employs TRBV7-2 and TRBJ1-1; D might be TRBD1 (5 bases). The V gene's germline CDR1 is SGHTA and CDR2 FQGNSA. Trimming removed 5 bases from V and 1 base from J, with 17 bases in between. The CDR3 loop spans 16 amino acids. This chain's CDR3 is CASSPRGQGRNTEAFF. CDR3 bases: TGTGCCAGCAGCCCCCGAGGCCAGGGAAGGAACACTGAAGCTTTCTTT. Variable domain in full (rest from reference TRBV7-2 and TRBJ1-1): GAGVSQSPSNKVTEKGKDVELRCDPISGHTALYWYRQSLGQGLEFLIYFQGNSAPDKSGLPSDRFSAERTGGSVSTLTIQRTQQEDSAVYLCASSPRGQGRNTEAFFGQGTRLTVV.

The CDR3 region is CAPQLNTEAFF. The CDR3 DNA is TGTGCCCCCCAGTTGAACACTGAAGCTTTCTTT. The chain joins TRBV15 to TRBJ1-1; D is ambiguous. Germline values: CDR1 LNHNV, CDR2 YYDKDF (reference sequence). The V end lost 11 bases, the J end lost 0 bases, and 7 bases lay between the germline ends. The CDR3 extends over 11 amino acids.

This clone was recorded a few times. This chain connects TRBV18 to TRBJ1-5; D possibly corresponds to TRBD1 (6 bases). This CDR3 spans 14 amino acids. Trimming removed 2 bases at V and 5 bases at J, with 10 bases between. Per germline, CDR1 KGHSH and CDR2 LQKENI. The CDR3 sequence: CASSPGAGDQPQHF. The CDR3 DNA reads TGTGCCAGCTCACCAGGGGCAGGGGATCAGCCCCAGCATTTT. Full variable domain (outside the CDR3, taken from reference TRBV18 and TRBJ1-5): NAGVMQNPRHLVRRRGQEARLRCSPMKGHSHVYWYRQLPEEGLKFMVYLQKENIIDESGMPKERFSAEFPKEGPSILRIQQVVRGDSAAYFCASSPGAGDQPQHFGDGTRLSIL.